The 14 T cell receptor beta chains presented below share a single source sample, sequenced in a study of CD8 T cell repertoires and HIV-1 epitope variants. TCRdb's table, derived via immunoSEQ multiplex PCR, lists solely in-frame clones and lacks some. The sample yields under 7,500 clones, approximately 68% seen once. Antigens of these TCRs are unknown. Sequenced sample: cultured CD8+ T cells derived from PBMCs. The receptors were sampled from a male donor with HIV.

The chain links TRBV6-1 to TRBJ1-2; tentative D call: TRBD1 (5 bases). Deletions cut 2 bases from V and 11 bases from J, with 18 bases between. The CDR3 consists of 14 residues. CDR1 and CDR2 from the germline V gene are MNHNS and SASEGT. CDR3 loop: CASSESGRTIRYTF. CDR3 nucleotide sequence: TGTGCCAGCAGTGAATCCGGACGGACAATAAGGTACACCTTC.

V and J are TRBV28 and TRBJ2-5; 9 bases match TRBD1. The CDR3 has 16 amino acids. V lost 6 bases, J lost 3 bases, and 11 bases stayed unmatched. Germline assignment: CDR1 MDHEN and CDR2 SYDVKM. The CDR3 protein is CASRPTAGQGEETQYF. The DNA of the CDR3 is TGTGCCAGCAGACCAACGGCGGGACAGGGAGAAGAGACCCAGTACTTC.

This clone was seen a handful of times. This sequence joins TRBV28 and TRBJ1-2, with a tentative D call TRBD1 (6 bases). V was shortened by 6 bases and J by 0 bases, with 11 bases between the two germline ends. This CDR3 has 14 amino acids. The V gene's germline CDR1 is MDHEN and CDR2 SYDVKM. CDR3 protein: CASSPGVSNYGYTF. In DNA form, the CDR3 reads TGTGCCAGCAGCCCAGGGGTCTCTAACTATGGCTACACCTTC.

This chain uses TRBV13 with TRBJ1-6, with D possibly being TRBD1 (5 bases). The CDR3 is 14 residues long. With 3 bases removed from V and 7 bases from J, the gap between germline ends came to 10 bases. CDR1 PRHDT and CDR2 FYEKMQ come from the germline V gene (reference sequence). The CDR3 loop reads CASSFGGENSPLHF. The CDR3 nucleotides are TGTGCCAGCAGCTTTGGAGGGGAGAATTCACCCCTCCACTTT.

The chain combines TRBV4-1 with TRBJ1-3; TRBD1 might be the D (6 bases). Germline-derived CDR1 and CDR2 are MGHRA and YSYEKL. The CDR3 contains 14 residues. Trimming removed 4 bases at V and 7 bases at J, with 14 bases between. The CDR3 nucleotides read TGCGCCAGCAGCCTCAGGGGTCTGGATAACACCATATATTTT. Translating it yields CASSLRGLDNTIYF.

The rearrangement links TRBV9 to TRBJ2-5; 11 nucleotides line up with TRBD1. With the DNA end fitting TRBJ2-7 better, the J assignment may be wrong. This CDR3 has 14 amino acids. Germline values: CDR1 SGDLS, CDR2 YYNGEE. CDR3 protein: CASSVEDRGHEQYF. DNA of the CDR3: TGTGCCAGCAGCGTAGAGGACAGGGGGCACGAGCAGTACTTC.

The genes are TRBV19 and TRBJ2-1; the D gene is possibly TRBD2 (7 bases). V was cut by 7 bases and J by 6 bases, with 10 bases left in between. The CDR3 is 12 residues long. Germline loops: CDR1 LNHDA, CDR2 SQIVND (reference sequence). CDR3 region: CASNAGANEQFF. In nucleotides, the CDR3 is TGTGCCAGTAACGCGGGGGCCAATGAGCAGTTCTTC.

The CDR3, as DNA: TGTGCCAGCAGTGTTTCAGAGACTAGCTCTTTGATCTACAATGAGCAGTTCTTC. Protein product: CASSVSETSSLIYNEQFF. The gene calls are TRBV2 and TRBJ2-1, with TRBD2 matching over 7 bases. Germline V CDR1 and CDR2: SNHLY, FYNNEI. Germline trimming cut 4 bases from V and 3 bases from J; bases unmatched to any gene: 15. CDR3 length: 18 residues.

This chain connects TRBV10-1 to TRBJ2-1; D is possibly TRBD1 (6 bases). This CDR3 contains 13 residues. Germline CDR1 and CDR2: WNHNN and SYGVQD (reference sequence). V lost 7 bases, J lost 7 bases, and 14 bases lay in between. CDR3 region: CASKGARGNEQFF. DNA of the CDR3: TGCGCCAGCAAGGGAGCGAGGGGGAATGAGCAGTTCTTC.

This chain connects TRBV5-4 to TRBJ2-1; maybe TRBD2 (6 bases). Germline loops: CDR1 SGHNT, CDR2 YYREEE (reference sequence). The CDR3 totals 15 residues. V was shortened by 2 bases and J by 0 bases, with 9 bases between the two germline ends. In DNA, the CDR3 is TGTGCCAGCAGCTTACGGGGGAGCTCCTACAATGAGCAGTTCTTC. It yields the protein CASSLRGSSYNEQFF.

The rearrangement uses TRBV28 and TRBJ2-3; D is uncertain. Trimming shortened V by 2 bases and J by 9 bases, and 12 bases separated the two germline ends. The length of the CDR3 is 13 residues. CDR1 and CDR2 (germline): MDHEN, SYDVKM. Here the CDR3 reads CASSLRNLPTQYF. CDR3 bases: TGTGCCAGCAGTTTAAGAAACTTACCCACGCAGTATTTT.

Only a few counts were recorded for this clone. The V call is TRBV18, the J call TRBJ2-5; the D gene is possibly TRBD2 (5 bases). Deletions cut 2 bases from V and 1 base from J, with 8 bases between. Per the germline V gene, CDR1 is KGHSH and CDR2 is LQKENI. The CDR3 length is 14 residues. DNA for the CDR3: TGTGCCAGCTCACCAGGACTTTCCCAAGAGACCCAGTACTTC. Its translation is CASSPGLSQETQYF.

The chain is built from TRBV19 and TRBJ1-1, with a possible D match to TRBD1 (5 bases). V gave up 7 bases and J gave up 1 base, with 10 bases separating them. Per the germline V gene, CDR1 is LNHDA and CDR2 is SQIVND (reference sequence). The CDR3 loop spans 13 amino acids. CDR3 sequence: CASTTTGNTEAFF. CDR3 DNA: TGTGCCAGTACCACCACAGGGAACACTGAAGCTTTCTTT. The entire variable domain, with the rest obtained from reference TRBV19 and TRBJ1-1, is as follows: DGGITQSPKYLFRKEGQNVTLSCEQNLNHDAMYWYRQDPGQGLRLIYYSQIVNDFQKGDIAEGYSVSREKKESFPLTVTSAQKNPTAFYLCASTTTGNTEAFFGQGTRLTVV.

The chain couples TRBV5-3 to TRBJ2-7; TRBD2 might be the D (6 bases). TRBV5-3 is known as an ORF, though its function is uncertain. V shed 2 bases and J shed 7 bases, with 19 bases lying between them. The CDR3 sequence is 15 residues long. This CDR3 reads CARSLPVEGEEEQYF. CDR3 bases: TGTGCCAGAAGCTTACCGGTGGAAGGGGAGGAAGAGCAGTACTTC.